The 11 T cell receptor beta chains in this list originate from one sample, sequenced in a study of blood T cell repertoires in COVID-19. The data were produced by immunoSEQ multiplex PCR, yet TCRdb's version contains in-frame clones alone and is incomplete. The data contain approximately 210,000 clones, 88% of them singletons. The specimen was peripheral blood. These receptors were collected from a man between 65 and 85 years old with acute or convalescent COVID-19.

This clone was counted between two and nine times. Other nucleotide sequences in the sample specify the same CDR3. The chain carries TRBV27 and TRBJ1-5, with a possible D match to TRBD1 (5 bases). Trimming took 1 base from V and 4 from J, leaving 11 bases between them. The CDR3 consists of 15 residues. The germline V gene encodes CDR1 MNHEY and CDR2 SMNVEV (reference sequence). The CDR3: CASSLWGEGNQPQHF. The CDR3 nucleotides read TGTGCCAGCAGTTTATGGGGGGAGGGTAATCAGCCCCAGCATTTT.

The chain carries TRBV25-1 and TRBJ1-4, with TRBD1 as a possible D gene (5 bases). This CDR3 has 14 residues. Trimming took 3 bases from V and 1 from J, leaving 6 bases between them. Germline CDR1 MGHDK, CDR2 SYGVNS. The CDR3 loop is CASSEGGTNEKLFF. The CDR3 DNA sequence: TGTGCCAGCAGTGAGGGGGGAACTAATGAAAAACTGTTTTTT.

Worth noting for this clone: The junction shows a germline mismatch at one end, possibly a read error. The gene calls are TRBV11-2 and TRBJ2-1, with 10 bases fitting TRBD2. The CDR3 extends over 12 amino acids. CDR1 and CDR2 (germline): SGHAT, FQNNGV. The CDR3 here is CASSLVLAGALF. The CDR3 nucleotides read TGTGCCAGCAGCTTAGTCCTAGCGGGAGCGCTCTTC.

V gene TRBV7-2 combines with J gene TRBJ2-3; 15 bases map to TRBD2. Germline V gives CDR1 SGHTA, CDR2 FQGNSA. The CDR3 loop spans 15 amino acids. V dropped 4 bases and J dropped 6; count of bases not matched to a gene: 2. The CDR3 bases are TGTGCCAGCAGCTCCGGACTAGCGGGAGGGGATACGCAGTATTTT. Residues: CASSSGLAGGDTQYF.

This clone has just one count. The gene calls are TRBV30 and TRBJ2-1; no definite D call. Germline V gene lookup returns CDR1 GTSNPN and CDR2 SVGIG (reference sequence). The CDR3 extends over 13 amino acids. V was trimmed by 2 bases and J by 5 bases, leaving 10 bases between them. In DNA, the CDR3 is TGTGCCTGGAGTCCCTCCAGCGACAATGAGCAGTTCTTC. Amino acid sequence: CAWSPSSDNEQFF.

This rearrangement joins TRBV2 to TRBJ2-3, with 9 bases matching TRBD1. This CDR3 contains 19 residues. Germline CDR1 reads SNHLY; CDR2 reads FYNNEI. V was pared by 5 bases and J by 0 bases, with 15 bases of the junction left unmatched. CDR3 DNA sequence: TGTGCCAGCAGTCGAACCGGGACAGGGATTCTTACTAGCACAGATACGCAGTATTTT. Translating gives CASSRTGTGILTSTDTQYF. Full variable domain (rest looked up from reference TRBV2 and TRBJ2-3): EPEVTQTPSHQVTQMGQEVILRCVPISNHLYFYWYRQILGQKVEFLVSFYNNEISEKSEIFDDQFSVERPDGSNFTLKIRSTKLEDSAMYFCASSRTGTGILTSTDTQYFGPGTRLTVL.

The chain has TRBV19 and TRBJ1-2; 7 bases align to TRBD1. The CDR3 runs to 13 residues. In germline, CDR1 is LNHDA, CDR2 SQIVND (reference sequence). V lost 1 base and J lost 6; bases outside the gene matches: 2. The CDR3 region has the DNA TGTGCCAGTAGTATAGGAGGGGGCCATGGCTACACCTTC. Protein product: CASSIGGGHGYTF. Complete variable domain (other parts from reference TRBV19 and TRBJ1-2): DGGITQSPKYLFRKEGQNVTLSCEQNLNHDAMYWYRQDPGQGLRLIYYSQIVNDFQKGDIAEGYSVSREKKESFPLTVTSAQKNPTAFYLCASSIGGGHGYTFGSGTRLTVV.

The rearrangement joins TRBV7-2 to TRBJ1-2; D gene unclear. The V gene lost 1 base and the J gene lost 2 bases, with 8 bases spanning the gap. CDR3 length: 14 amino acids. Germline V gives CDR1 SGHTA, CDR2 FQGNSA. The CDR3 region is CASSLGSGNYGYTF. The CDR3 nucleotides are TGTGCCAGCAGCTTAGGTAGCGGAAACTATGGCTACACCTTC.

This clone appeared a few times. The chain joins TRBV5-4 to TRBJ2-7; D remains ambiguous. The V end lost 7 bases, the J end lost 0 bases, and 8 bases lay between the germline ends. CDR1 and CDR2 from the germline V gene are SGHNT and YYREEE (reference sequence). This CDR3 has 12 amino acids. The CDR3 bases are TGTGCCAGCGGCTCCAGCTCCTACGAGCAGTACTTC. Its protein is CASGSSSYEQYF.

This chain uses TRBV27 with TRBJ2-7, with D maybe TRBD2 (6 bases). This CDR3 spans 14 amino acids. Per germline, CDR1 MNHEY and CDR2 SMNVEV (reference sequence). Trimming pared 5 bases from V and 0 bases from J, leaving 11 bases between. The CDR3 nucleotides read TGTGCCAGCAGTCTGGAGGGATTCTCCTACGAGCAGTACTTC. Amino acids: CASSLEGFSYEQYF.

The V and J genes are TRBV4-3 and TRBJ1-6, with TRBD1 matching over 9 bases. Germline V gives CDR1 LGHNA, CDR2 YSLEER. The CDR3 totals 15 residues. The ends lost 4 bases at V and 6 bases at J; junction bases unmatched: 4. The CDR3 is CASSRGQGANSPLHF. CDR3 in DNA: TGCGCCAGCAGCCGGGGACAGGGCGCTAATTCACCCCTCCACTTT.